The rows below give T cell receptor beta chains drawn from one sample of a study of T-cell memory formation after mild COVID-19. TCRdb called the 5' RACE reads again in MiXCR, with one record for every CDR3 protein. The table includes fewer than 400,000 distinct CDR3 sequences, 16% detected once. Material: PBMCs or a T cell subset sorted from them (not recorded which). These receptors all come from a man between 18 and 29 years old who had mild COVID-19 (a few samples of this study predate the infection). Cell type and time point are not known. CDR3s include the opening cysteine and the closing phenylalanine or tryptophan. Fields, in order: V gene, D gene, clone size, J gene, CDR3 protein, CDR3 DNA. D genes are given only for firm matches. Rows may omit the clone size; those that give it use once, few, many or a size class.

V: TRBV27; D: NA; size: NA; J: TRBJ2-5; CDR3: CASRLIDSLQETQYF; DNA: TGTGCCAGCCGACTGATAGACAGCCTACAAGAGACCCAGTACTTC
V: TRBV6-5; D: NA; size: NA; J: TRBJ2-7; CDR3: CASSYSDSSYEQYF; DNA: TGTGCCAGCAGTTACTCGGACAGCTCCTACGAGCAGTACTTC
V: TRBV20-1; D: TRBD1; size: few; J: TRBJ1-1; CDR3: CSASHRGGYTEAFF; DNA: TGCAGTGCTAGCCACAGGGGAGGTTACACTGAAGCTTTCTTT
V: TRBV4-1; D: TRBD1; size: few; J: TRBJ2-7; CDR3: CASSLPGQGVSYEQYF; DNA: TGCGCCAGCAGCCTTCCGGGACAGGGGGTCTCCTACGAGCAGTACTTC
V: TRBV20-1; D: NA; size: many; J: TRBJ2-1; CDR3: CSATFFSGLHNEQFF; DNA: TGCAGTGCCACCTTTTTCTCGGGACTTCACAATGAGCAGTTCTTC
V: TRBV9; D: TRBD2; size: few; J: TRBJ2-1; CDR3: CASSGVGLAGYNEQFF; DNA: TGTGCCAGCAGCGGTGTTGGGCTAGCGGGTTACAATGAGCAGTTCTTC
V: TRBV5-1; D: NA; size: NA; J: TRBJ1-1; CDR3: CASSLSGRAGGNTEAFF; DNA: TGCGCCAGCAGCTTGTCAGGCAGGGCTGGCGGGAACACTGAAGCTTTCTTT
V: TRBV7-2; D: TRBD1; size: NA; J: TRBJ2-5; CDR3: CASSLVWGQQETQYF; DNA: TGTGCCAGCAGCTTAGTATGGGGACAGCAAGAGACCCAGTACTTC
V: TRBV6-2/TRBV6-3; D: NA; size: NA; J: TRBJ1-5; CDR3: CASSQGINSNQPQHF; DNA: TGTGCCAGCAGTCAAGGGATCAATAGCAATCAGCCCCAGCATTTT
V: TRBV3-1; D: TRBD2; size: NA; J: TRBJ2-3; CDR3: CASSQRTSGGIQDTQYF; DNA: TGTGCCAGCAGCCAACGCACTAGCGGGGGAATTCAAGATACGCAGTATTTT
V: TRBV12-3/TRBV12-4; D: NA; size: many; J: TRBJ2-3; CDR3: CASSYGQGGAQYF; DNA: TGTGCCAGCAGTTACGGCCAGGGAGGTGCGCAGTATTTT
V: TRBV7-2; D: TRBD1; size: few; J: TRBJ2-2; CDR3: CASSRWDRRHGELFF; DNA: TGTGCCAGCAGCCGCTGGGACAGACGACACGGGGAGCTGTTTTTT
V: TRBV7-3; D: NA; size: few; J: TRBJ2-2; CDR3: CASSLTAPAGGELFF; DNA: TGTGCCAGCAGCTTAACGGCCCCAGCGGGCGGGGAGCTGTTTTTT
V: TRBV7-8; D: NA; size: NA; J: TRBJ1-5; CDR3: CASSPTRGFDNQPQHF; DNA: TGTGCCAGCAGCCCGACGAGGGGCTTTGACAATCAGCCCCAGCATTTT
V: TRBV28; D: NA; size: NA; J: TRBJ1-1; CDR3: CASTGDTEAFF; DNA: TGTGCCAGCACAGGGGACACTGAAGCTTTCTTT
V: TRBV6-5; D: NA; size: few; J: TRBJ2-2; CDR3: CASRHGQYTGELFF; DNA: TGTGCCAGCAGGCACGGGCAATACACCGGGGAGCTGTTTTTT
V: TRBV20-1; D: NA; size: NA; J: TRBJ1-6; CDR3: CSAREADSPLHF; DNA: TGCAGTGCTAGAGAAGCAGATTCACCCCTCCACTTT
V: TRBV12-3/TRBV12-4; D: NA; size: NA; J: TRBJ2-3; CDR3: CATTVAGTDTQYF; DNA: TGTGCCACCACGGTGGCGGGTACAGATACGCAGTATTTT
V: TRBV6-2/TRBV6-3; D: NA; size: few; J: TRBJ1-1; CDR3: CAGHRDGNTEAFF; DNA: TGTGCCGGACACCGGGACGGGAACACTGAAGCTTTCTTT
V: TRBV4-1; D: TRBD2; size: few; J: TRBJ2-2; CDR3: CASSQPGTSGGADTGELFF; DNA: TGCGCCAGCAGCCAACCCGGGACTAGCGGGGGGGCCGACACCGGGGAGCTGTTTTTT
V: TRBV5-1; D: TRBD1; size: few; J: TRBJ1-1; CDR3: CASSLPRDSLNTEAFF; DNA: TGCGCCAGCAGCTTGCCCCGGGACAGCCTGAACACTGAAGCTTTCTTT
V: TRBV7-3; D: NA; size: once; J: TRBJ1-1; CDR3: CASSLTPYRTANTEAFF; DNA: TGTGCCAGCAGCTTAACTCCATACCGGACAGCGAACACTGAAGCTTTCTTT
V: TRBV20-1; D: NA; size: many; J: TRBJ1-5; CDR3: CSATSGGSNQPQHF; DNA: TGCAGTGCTACCTCGGGGGGGAGCAATCAGCCCCAGCATTTT
V: TRBV12-3/TRBV12-4; D: NA; size: NA; J: TRBJ2-3; CDR3: CASSSIGGSRTDTQYF; DNA: TGTGCCAGCAGTTCCATCGGGGGATCTCGCACAGATACGCAGTATTTT
V: TRBV10-3; D: NA; size: NA; J: TRBJ2-7; CDR3: CAIRQAREQYF; DNA: TGTGCCATCAGACAGGCGCGCGAGCAGTACTTC
V: TRBV4-2; D: NA; size: many; J: TRBJ2-3; CDR3: CASTRGRGYGDTQYF; DNA: TGTGCCAGCACTCGGGGGCGGGGGTACGGGGATACGCAGTATTTT
V: TRBV29-1; D: NA; size: NA; J: TRBJ1-2; CDR3: CSGRNVGAYGYTF; DNA: TGCAGCGGGAGAAACGTAGGCGCCTATGGCTACACCTTC
V: TRBV29-1; D: NA; size: NA; J: TRBJ2-1; CDR3: CSARVGGSSYNEQFF; DNA: TGCAGCGCTCGGGTAGGTGGGTCCTCCTACAATGAGCAGTTCTTC
V: TRBV12-3/TRBV12-4; D: TRBD1; size: NA; J: TRBJ1-2; CDR3: CASSGGTDRYGYTF; DNA: TGTGCCAGCAGTGGGGGGACAGACCGATATGGCTACACCTTC
V: TRBV20-1; D: TRBD1; size: many; J: TRBJ2-7; CDR3: CSAPDRDLEQYF; DNA: TGCAGTGCCCCCGACAGGGACCTCGAGCAGTACTTC